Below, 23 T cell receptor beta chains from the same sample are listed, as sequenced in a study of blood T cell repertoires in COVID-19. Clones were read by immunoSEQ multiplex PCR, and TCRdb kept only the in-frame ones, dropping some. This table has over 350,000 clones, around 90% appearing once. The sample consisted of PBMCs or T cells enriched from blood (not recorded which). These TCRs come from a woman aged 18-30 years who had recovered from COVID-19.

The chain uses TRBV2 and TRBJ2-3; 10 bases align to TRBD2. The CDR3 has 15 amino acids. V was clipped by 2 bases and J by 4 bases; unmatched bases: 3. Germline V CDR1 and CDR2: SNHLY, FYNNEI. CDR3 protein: CASSELAGESDTQYF. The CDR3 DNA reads TGTGCCAGCAGTGAACTAGCGGGGGAATCAGATACGCAGTATTTT.

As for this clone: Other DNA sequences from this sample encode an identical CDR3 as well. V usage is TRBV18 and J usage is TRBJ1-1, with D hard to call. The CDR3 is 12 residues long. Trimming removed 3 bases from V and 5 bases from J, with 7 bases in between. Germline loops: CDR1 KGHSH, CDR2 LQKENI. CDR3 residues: CASSPRETEAFF. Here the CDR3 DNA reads TGTGCCAGCTCACCTAGGGAGACTGAAGCTTTCTTT.

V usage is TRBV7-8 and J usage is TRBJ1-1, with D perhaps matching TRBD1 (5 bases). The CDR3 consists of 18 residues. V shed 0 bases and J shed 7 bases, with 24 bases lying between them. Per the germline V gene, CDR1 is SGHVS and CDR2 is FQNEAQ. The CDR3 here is CASSLAPPVWTRGGEAFF. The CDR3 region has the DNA TGTGCCAGCAGCTTAGCGCCCCCGGTCTGGACAAGGGGCGGTGAAGCTTTCTTT.

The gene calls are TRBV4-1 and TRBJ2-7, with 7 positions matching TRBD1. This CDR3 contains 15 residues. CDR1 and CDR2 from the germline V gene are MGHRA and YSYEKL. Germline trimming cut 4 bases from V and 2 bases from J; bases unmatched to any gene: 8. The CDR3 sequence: CASSPAYGQAYEQYF. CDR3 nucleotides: TGCGCCAGCAGCCCCGCCTACGGACAGGCCTACGAGCAGTACTTC.

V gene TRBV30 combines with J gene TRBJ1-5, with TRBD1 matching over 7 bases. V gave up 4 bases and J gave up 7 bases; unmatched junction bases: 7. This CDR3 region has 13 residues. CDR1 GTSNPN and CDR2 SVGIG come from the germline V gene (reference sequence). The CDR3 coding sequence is TGTGCCTGGACGGGACAGCGAGGACAGCCCCAGCATTTT. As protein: CAWTGQRGQPQHF.

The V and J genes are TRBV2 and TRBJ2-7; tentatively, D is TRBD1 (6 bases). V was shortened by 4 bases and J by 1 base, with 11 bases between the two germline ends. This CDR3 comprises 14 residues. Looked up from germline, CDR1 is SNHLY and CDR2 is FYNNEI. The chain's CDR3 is CASSAQGGSYEQYF. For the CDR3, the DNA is TGTGCCAGCAGTGCACAGGGCGGATCCTACGAGCAGTACTTC.

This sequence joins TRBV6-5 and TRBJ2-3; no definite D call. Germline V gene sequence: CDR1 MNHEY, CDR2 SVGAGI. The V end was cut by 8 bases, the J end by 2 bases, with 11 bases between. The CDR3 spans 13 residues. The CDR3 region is CASDNLPTDTQYF. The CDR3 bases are TGTGCCAGCGATAACCTACCCACAGATACGCAGTATTTT.

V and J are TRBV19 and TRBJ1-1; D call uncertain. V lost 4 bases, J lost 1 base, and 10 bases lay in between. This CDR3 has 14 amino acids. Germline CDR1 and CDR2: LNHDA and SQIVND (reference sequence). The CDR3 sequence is CASSTPAENTEAFF. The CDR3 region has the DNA TGTGCCAGTAGTACCCCCGCAGAGAACACTGAAGCTTTCTTT.

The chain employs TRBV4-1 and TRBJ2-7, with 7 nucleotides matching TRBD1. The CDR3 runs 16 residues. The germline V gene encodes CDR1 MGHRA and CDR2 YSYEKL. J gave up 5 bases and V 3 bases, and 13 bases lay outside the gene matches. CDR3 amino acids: CASSHPRGFQSDEQYF. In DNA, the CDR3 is TGCGCCAGCAGCCATCCCAGGGGGTTTCAATCCGACGAGCAGTACTTC.

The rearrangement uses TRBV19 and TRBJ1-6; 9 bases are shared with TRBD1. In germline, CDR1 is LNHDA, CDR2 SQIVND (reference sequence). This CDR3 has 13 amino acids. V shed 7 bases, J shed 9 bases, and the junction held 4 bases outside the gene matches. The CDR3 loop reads CASTDRGGSPLHF. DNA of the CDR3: TGTGCCAGTACGGACAGGGGTGGTTCACCCCTCCACTTT.

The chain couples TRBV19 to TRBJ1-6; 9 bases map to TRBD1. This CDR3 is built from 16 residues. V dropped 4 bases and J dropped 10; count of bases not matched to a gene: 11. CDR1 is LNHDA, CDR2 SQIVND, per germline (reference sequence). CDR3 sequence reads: CASSTSWGTGQSPLHF. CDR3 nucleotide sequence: TGTGCCAGTAGTACAAGCTGGGGGACAGGGCAATCACCCCTCCACTTT.

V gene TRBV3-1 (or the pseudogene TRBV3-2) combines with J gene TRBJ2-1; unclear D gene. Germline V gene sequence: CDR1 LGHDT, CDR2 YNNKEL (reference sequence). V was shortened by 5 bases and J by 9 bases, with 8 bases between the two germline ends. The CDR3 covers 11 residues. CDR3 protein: CASSWSGEQFF. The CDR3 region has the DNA TGTGCCAGCAGCTGGAGTGGTGAGCAGTTCTTC.

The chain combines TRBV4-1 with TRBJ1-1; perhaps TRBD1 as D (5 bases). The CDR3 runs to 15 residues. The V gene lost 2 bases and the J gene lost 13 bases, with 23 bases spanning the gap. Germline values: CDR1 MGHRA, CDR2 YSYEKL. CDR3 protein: CASSQSQGVRGDDFF. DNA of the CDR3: TGCGCCAGCAGCCAATCCCAAGGGGTACGGGGGGATGATTTCTTT.

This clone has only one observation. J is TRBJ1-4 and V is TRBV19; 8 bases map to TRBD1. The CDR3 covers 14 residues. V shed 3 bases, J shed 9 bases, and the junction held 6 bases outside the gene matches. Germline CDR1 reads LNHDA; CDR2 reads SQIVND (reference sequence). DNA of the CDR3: TGTGCCAGTAGTATGGGGGGACAGGTTAAAAAACTGTTTTTT. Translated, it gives CASSMGGQVKKLFF.

The CDR3 loop is CASSPQGNEQYF. CDR3 coding DNA: TGTGCCAGCTCACCCCAGGGTAACGAGCAGTACTTC. This chain joins TRBV18 and TRBJ2-7, with D perhaps TRBD1 (5 bases). V dropped 3 bases and J dropped 5 bases, with 8 bases sitting between them. CDR1 KGHSH and CDR2 LQKENI come from the germline V gene. The CDR3 is made up of 12 amino acids.

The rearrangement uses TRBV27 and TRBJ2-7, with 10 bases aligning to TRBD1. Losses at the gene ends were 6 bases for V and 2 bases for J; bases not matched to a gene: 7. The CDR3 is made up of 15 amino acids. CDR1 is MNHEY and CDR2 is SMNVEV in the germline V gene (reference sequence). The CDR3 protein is CASRMSGTGAYEQYF. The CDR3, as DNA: TGTGCCAGCAGGATGTCGGGGACAGGGGCCTACGAGCAGTACTTC.

The CDR3 protein is CASTDKRTGLTEAFF. For the CDR3, the DNA is TGTGCCAGCACCGACAAGAGGACAGGGCTGACTGAAGCTTTCTTT. The rearrangement joins TRBV7-9 to TRBJ1-1; 8 positions match TRBD1. The CDR3 has 15 amino acids. Germline V gene lookup returns CDR1 SEHNR and CDR2 FQNEAQ (reference sequence). Unmatched junction bases numbered 12, after V lost 7 bases and J lost 5 bases.

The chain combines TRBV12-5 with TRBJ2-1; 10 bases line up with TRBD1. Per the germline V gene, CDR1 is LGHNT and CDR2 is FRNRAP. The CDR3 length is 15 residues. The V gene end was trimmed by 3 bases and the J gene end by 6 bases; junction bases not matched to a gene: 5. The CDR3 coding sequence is TGTGCTAGTGGTTTCGGGACAGGGGCAAGCAATGAGCAGTTCTTC. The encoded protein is CASGFGTGASNEQFF.

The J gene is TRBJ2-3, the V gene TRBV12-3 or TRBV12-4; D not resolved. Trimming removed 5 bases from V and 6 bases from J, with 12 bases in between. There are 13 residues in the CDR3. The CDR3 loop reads CASSVSAADTQYF. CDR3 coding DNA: TGTGCCAGCAGTGTATCCGCCGCGGATACGCAGTATTTT.

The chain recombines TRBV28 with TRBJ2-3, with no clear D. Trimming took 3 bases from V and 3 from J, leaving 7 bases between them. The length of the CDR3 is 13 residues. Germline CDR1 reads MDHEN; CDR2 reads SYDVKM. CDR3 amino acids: CASSLTLTDTQYF. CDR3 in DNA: TGTGCCAGCAGTTTGACACTTACAGATACGCAGTATTTT. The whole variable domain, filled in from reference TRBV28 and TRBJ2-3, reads DVKVTQSSRYLVKRTGEKVFLECVQDMDHENMFWYRQDPGLGLRLIYFSYDVKMKEKGDIPEGYSVSREKKERFSLILESASTNQTSMYLCASSLTLTDTQYFGPGTRLTVL.

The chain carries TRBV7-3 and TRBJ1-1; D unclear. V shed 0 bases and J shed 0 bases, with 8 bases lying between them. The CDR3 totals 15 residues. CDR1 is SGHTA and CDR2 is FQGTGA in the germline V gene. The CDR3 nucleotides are TGTGCCAGCAGCTTAACTTCAGTCCTGAACACTGAAGCTTTCTTT. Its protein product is CASSLTSVLNTEAFF.

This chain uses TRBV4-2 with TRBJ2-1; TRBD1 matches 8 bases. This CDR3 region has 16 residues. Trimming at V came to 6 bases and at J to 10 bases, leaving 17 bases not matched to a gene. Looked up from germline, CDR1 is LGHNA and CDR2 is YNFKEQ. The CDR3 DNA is TGTGCCAGCAGGCAGGCCGGGACAGGTGCCTTAAAGGAGCAGTTCTTC. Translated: CASRQAGTGALKEQFF.

The CDR3 nucleotides read TGTGCCAGCAGCTCCGGACTAGCGGGGGGTTACAATGAGCAGTTCTTC. Its protein product is CASSSGLAGGYNEQFF. V and J are TRBV6-2 or TRBV6-3 and TRBJ2-1; 14 nucleotides align to TRBD2. Germline CDR1 MNHEY, CDR2 SVGEGT. CDR3 length: 16 amino acids. V lost 6 bases to trimming and J lost 4 bases; unmatched junction nucleotides: 5.